The 23 T cell receptor beta chains below were found in one sample sequenced in a study of blood T cell repertoires in COVID-19. TCRdb keeps only in-frame clones here, not all; method: immunoSEQ multiplex PCR. The sample carries 200,000 to 250,000 clones, 75% to 90% recorded once. The sequenced sample consisted of peripheral blood. These receptors were taken from a woman aged 25 to 39 who had recovered from COVID-19.

V usage is TRBV6-2 or TRBV6-3 and J usage is TRBJ1-1; no clear D. Per germline, CDR1 MNHEY and CDR2 SVGEGT. The CDR3 is made up of 14 amino acids. Trimming removed 4 bases at V and 0 bases at J, with 9 bases between. CDR3 amino acids: CASSLTGMNTEAFF. DNA for the CDR3: TGTGCCAGCAGTTTAACGGGAATGAACACTGAAGCTTTCTTT.

Remarks on this clone: Other DNA sequences of this sample code for an identical CDR3. The chain joins TRBV4-1 to TRBJ1-1; D is perhaps TRBD1 (5 bases). CDR1 and CDR2 (germline): MGHRA, YSYEKL. The CDR3 spans 13 residues. Trimming removed 8 bases from V and 5 bases from J, with 15 bases in between. The CDR3 is CASGRVVGTEAFF. In nucleotides, the CDR3 is TGCGCCAGCGGCAGGGTTGTTGGGACTGAAGCTTTCTTT.

The V and J genes are TRBV6-4 and TRBJ1-4; possibly TRBD1 for D (6 bases). V lost 5 bases, J lost 3 bases, and 13 bases lay in between. CDR1 MRHNA and CDR2 SNTAGT come from the germline V gene. The CDR3 length is 15 residues. The CDR3 DNA sequence: TGTGCCAGCAGTCCAGGGGATGCGCCTAATGAAAAACTGTTTTTT. Translated: CASSPGDAPNEKLFF.

This sequence joins TRBV18 and TRBJ1-1, with D hard to call. Germline V gene sequence: CDR1 KGHSH, CDR2 LQKENI. The CDR3 sequence is 16 residues long. Trimming took 3 bases from V and 1 from J, leaving 15 bases between them. CDR3 nucleotides: TGTGCCAGCTCACCTCTTTCCGGGTCGACGAACACTGAAGCTTTCTTT. Translating gives CASSPLSGSTNTEAFF.

The chain has TRBV4-3 and TRBJ2-5; D possibly corresponds to TRBD2 (5 bases). The CDR3 length is 17 residues. Germline V gene sequence: CDR1 LGHNA, CDR2 YSLEER. V shed 1 base and J shed 2 bases, with 17 bases lying between them. The CDR3 coding sequence is TGCGCCAGCAGCCAAGTTGCATCCATCACGGGGCAAGAGACCCAGTACTTC. This sequence encodes CASSQVASITGQETQYF.

The genes are TRBV11-2 and TRBJ2-1; D is unresolved. This CDR3 has 14 residues. The V and J ends lost 4 bases and 8 bases respectively, with 15 bases between them. Germline assignment: CDR1 SGHAT and CDR2 FQNNGV. The CDR3 region has the DNA TGTGCCAGCAGCTCCACCGGTCTCTCATATGAGCAGTTCTTC. It encodes CASSSTGLSYEQFF.

This chain uses TRBV5-1 with TRBJ1-1; D perhaps matches TRBD1 (5 bases). Germline loops: CDR1 SGHRS, CDR2 YFSETQ. The germline V and J ends were trimmed by 8 bases and 1 base, with 12 bases remaining between them. The CDR3 has 13 residues. In nucleotides, the CDR3 is TGCGCCAGTCGACCCACAGGGAACACTGAAGCTTTCTTT. Translation gives CASRPTGNTEAFF.

The rearrangement uses TRBV19 and TRBJ1-1, with D possibly matching TRBD1 (6 bases). The CDR3 covers 14 residues. From germline, CDR1 is LNHDA and CDR2 SQIVND (reference sequence). V was cut by 5 bases and J by 4 bases, with 14 bases left in between. The CDR3, as DNA: TGTGCCAGTAGTCCTAGCAGGGGTGGCACTGAAGCTTTCTTT. Its translation: CASSPSRGGTEAFF.

The V and J genes are TRBV7-7 and TRBJ2-5; 10 bases agree with TRBD2. After removal of 5 bases from V and 5 bases from J, the junction contained 8 bases not matched to a gene. The CDR3 consists of 15 residues. CDR1 is SSHAT, CDR2 FNYEAQ, per germline (reference sequence). The CDR3 DNA reads as TGTGCCAGCAGCGAAGCGGGGGGGCCTGGGGAGACCCAGTACTTC. Protein product: CASSEAGGPGETQYF.

The V and J genes are TRBV10-1 and TRBJ2-2; TRBD2 matches 8 bases. This CDR3 region has 14 residues. After removal of 5 bases from V and 4 bases from J, the junction contained 3 bases not matched to a gene. Per germline, CDR1 WNHNN and CDR2 SYGVQD (reference sequence). Written as DNA, the CDR3 is TGCGCCAGCAGTAGCCTAGCGGGCACCGGGGAGCTGTTTTTT. This sequence encodes CASSSLAGTGELFF.

The chain carries TRBV7-9 and TRBJ1-3; possible D gene TRBD1, 6 bases. The CDR3 consists of 17 residues. Germline V gene lookup returns CDR1 SEHNR and CDR2 FQNEAQ (reference sequence). Trimming removed 5 bases from V and 2 bases from J, with 19 bases in between. The CDR3 region is CASSPPGGNRAGNTIYF. The CDR3 DNA follows: TGTGCCAGCAGCCCTCCGGGGGGTAACAGGGCTGGAAACACCATATATTTT. The full variable domain, its missing parts supplied by reference TRBV7-9 and TRBJ1-3, is DTGVSQNPRHKITKRGQNVTFRCDPISEHNRLYWYRQTLGQGPEFLTYFQNEAQLEKSRLLSDRFSAERPKGSFSTLEIQRTEQGDSAMYLCASSPPGGNRAGNTIYFGEGSWLTVV.

V and J are TRBV19 and TRBJ1-2, with a weak D call TRBD1 (5 bases). V gave up 5 bases and J gave up 1 base, with 14 bases separating them. From germline, CDR1 is LNHDA and CDR2 SQIVND (reference sequence). This CDR3 comprises 15 residues. CDR3 DNA: TGTGCCAGTAGTGAGGCGGCAGGGCTTAACTATGGCTACACCTTC. Its protein product is CASSEAAGLNYGYTF.

This rearrangement joins TRBV14 to TRBJ2-7; D unresolved. CDR1 is SGHDN and CDR2 is FVKESK in the germline V gene. Trimming removed 2 bases at V and 2 bases at J, with 7 bases between. This CDR3 comprises 13 residues. The DNA of the CDR3 is TGTGCCAGCAGCCAACAGGTAACCTACGAGCAGTACTTC. Translation: CASSQQVTYEQYF.

This CDR3 is CASRQGPGNTIYF. The CDR3 bases are TGCGCCAGCAGACAGGGACCTGGAAACACCATATATTTT. V and J are TRBV10-1 and TRBJ1-3; a possible D gene is TRBD1 (6 bases). This CDR3 comprises 13 residues. V shed 6 bases and J shed 2 bases, with 8 bases lying between them. Germline CDR1 is WNHNN and CDR2 is SYGVQD (reference sequence).

The CDR3: CARSLEAGNVIGNYSNQPQHF. The CDR3 DNA is TGTGCCAGAAGCTTGGAGGCAGGGAACGTCATTGGGAACTATAGCAATCAGCCCCAGCATTTT. The V call is TRBV5-3, the J call TRBJ1-5, with D maybe TRBD1 (5 bases). TRBV5-3 is annotated as an ORF whose role is uncertain. The CDR3 extends over 21 amino acids. V lost 0 bases and J lost 0, with 25 bases in between.

The chain is built from TRBV11-2 and TRBJ1-1; 8 bases are a match to TRBD1. The CDR3 has 13 amino acids. The germline gives CDR1 SGHAT, CDR2 FQNNGV. V trimming: 3 bases; J trimming: 8 bases; junction bases outside the gene matches: 5. The DNA for the CDR3 is TGTGCCAGCAGCTTGGGGACAGGATTAGAAGCTTTCTTT. It yields the protein CASSLGTGLEAFF. The complete variable domain, with remaining parts taken from reference TRBV11-2 and TRBJ1-1, reads EAGVAQSPRYKIIEKRQSVAFWCNPISGHATLYWYQQILGQGPKLLIQFQNNGVVDDSQLPKDRFSAERLKGVDSTLKIQPAKLEDSAVYLCASSLGTGLEAFFGQGTRLTVV.

The chain couples TRBV5-1 to TRBJ1-1; D may be TRBD1 (5 bases). V was trimmed by 1 base and J by 5 bases, leaving 12 bases between them. The CDR3 has 14 residues. Germline CDR1 reads SGHRS; CDR2 reads YFSETQ. CDR3 nucleotide sequence: TGCGCCAGCAGCTTGCAGGGTGTACGGACTGAAGCTTTCTTT. Protein product: CASSLQGVRTEAFF.

The chain uses TRBV12-3 or TRBV12-4 and TRBJ2-1; 7 nucleotides align to TRBD1. With 6 bases clipped from V and 10 bases from J, the junction kept 9 bases outside the gene matches. The CDR3 is 13 amino acids. The chain's CDR3 is CASSLTGLKEQFF. CDR3 DNA: TGTGCCAGCAGCCTGACAGGGTTGAAGGAGCAGTTCTTC.

This clone was seen at least ten times. The rearrangement uses TRBV6-1 and TRBJ2-1; a weak D match, TRBD1 (6 bases). Trimming stripped 2 bases from V and 4 bases from J, with 9 bases between. The length of the CDR3 is 14 residues. The germline V gene encodes CDR1 MNHNS and CDR2 SASEGT. The CDR3 DNA reads TGTGCCAGCAGTGAACAGGACAGATACAATGAGCAGTTCTTC. Its translation: CASSEQDRYNEQFF.

This chain uses TRBV6-4 with TRBJ2-1; 8 nucleotides match TRBD2. Germline V gene lookup returns CDR1 MRHNA and CDR2 SNTAGT. This CDR3 is built from 16 residues. Trimming removed 0 bases from V and 4 bases from J; junction bases left unmatched: 5. CDR3 nucleotides: TGTGCCAGCAGTGACTCCCCGGGACTAGTATACAATGAGCAGTTCTTC. Protein: CASSDSPGLVYNEQFF.

This chain connects TRBV15 to TRBJ1-2; 11 nucleotides match TRBD1. The CDR3 has 15 residues. Germline trimming cut 1 base from V and 8 bases from J; bases unmatched to any gene: 6. Germline V gene lookup returns CDR1 LNHNV and CDR2 YYDKDF (reference sequence). DNA for the CDR3: TGTGCCACCAGCAGAGGCGGACAGGGGGCGGAAGGCTACACCTTC. Its protein is CATSRGGQGAEGYTF.

The gene calls are TRBV19 and TRBJ2-2; 10 positions agree with TRBD1. This CDR3 comprises 14 residues. From germline, CDR1 is LNHDA and CDR2 SQIVND (reference sequence). The V and J ends lost 6 bases and 5 bases, in that order; junction bases with no gene match: 3. The CDR3 loop is CASRDRGGTGELFF. The CDR3 DNA follows: TGTGCCAGTAGGGACAGGGGGGGGACCGGGGAGCTGTTTTTT.

This chain links TRBV7-7 with TRBJ2-5; 9 bases map to TRBD2. This CDR3 comprises 17 residues. With 5 bases clipped from V and 0 bases from J, the junction kept 10 bases outside the gene matches. Germline V gene sequence: CDR1 SSHAT, CDR2 FNYEAQ (reference sequence). CDR3 loop: CASSLLQRGAYQETQYF. The CDR3 coding sequence is TGTGCCAGCAGCCTACTACAGCGGGGGGCTTACCAAGAGACCCAGTACTTC. Filled out from reference TRBV7-7 and TRBJ2-5, the complete variable domain reads GAGVSQSPRYKVTKRGQDVTLRCDPISSHATLYWYQQALGQGPEFLTYFNYEAQPDKSGLPSDRFSAERPEGSISTLTIQRTEQRDSAMYRCASSLLQRGAYQETQYFGPGTRLLVL.